Listed below are T cell receptor beta chains from one sample, sequenced in a study of blood T cell repertoires in COVID-19. Profiled with immunoSEQ multiplex PCR; TCRdb holds only in-frame clones, not every one. The table records some 500,000 clones, around nine tenths of them present only once. Sequenced material: peripheral blood. These receptors were obtained from a woman in her forties or fifties with COVID-19, enrolled during active disease. Each CDR3 is given with its conserved first and last residue. The D gene is left open where the match is weak. Only part of the rows carry a size: once, few, many, or a class if the clone is expanded.

v_gene	j_gene	abundance	d_gene	CDR3aa	CDR3nt
TRBV7-9	TRBJ2-1	once	TRBD2	CASFGLAGALSYNEQFF	TGTGCCAGCTTTGGACTAGCGGGGGCCTTATCCTACAATGAGCAGTTCTTC
TRBV4-1	TRBJ2-5	-	TRBD2	CASSQEGVAGRETQYF	TGCGCCAGCAGCCAAGAGGGGGTAGCGGGGAGGGAGACCCAGTACTTC
TRBV11-2	TRBJ2-7	-	-	CASSFAPTQQYF	TGTGCCAGCAGCTTCGCCCCTACGCAGCAGTACTTC
TRBV19	TRBJ2-2	-	-	CASSDPYSGSNTGELFF	TGTGCCAGTAGTGACCCCTATAGCGGATCGAACACCGGGGAGCTGTTTTTT
TRBV18	TRBJ1-2	-	TRBD1	CASSPPGQGAANYGYTF	TGTGCCAGCTCACCACCGGGACAGGGGGCGGCTAACTATGGCTACACCTTC
TRBV5-1	TRBJ1-2	-	TRBD1	CASSRRTGENYGYTF	TGCGCCAGCAGCCGGCGGACAGGGGAGAACTATGGCTACACCTTC
TRBV2	TRBJ1-2	-	-	CASSEFVRTVQRYGYTF	TGTGCCAGCAGTGAATTTGTCAGGACAGTTCAACGGTATGGCTACACCTTC
TRBV9	TRBJ2-2	-	TRBD1	CASSARTGGNGNTGELFF	TGTGCCAGCAGCGCCCGGACAGGGGGCAATGGGAACACCGGGGAGCTGTTTTTT
TRBV2	TRBJ2-7	-	TRBD2	CASRASGANSYSYEQYF	TGTGCCAGCAGGGCAAGCGGGGCCAATTCTTACTCCTACGAGCAGTACTTC
TRBV5-1	TRBJ1-2	-	-	CASSSSNYGYTF	TGCGCCAGCAGCTCCTCGAACTATGGCTACACCTTC
TRBV14	TRBJ2-1	-	TRBD2	CASSQGLAGDYNEQFF	TGTGCCAGCAGCCAAGGGCTAGCGGGAGACTACAATGAGCAGTTCTTC
TRBV6-6	TRBJ2-1	-	TRBD2	CASTSRRGYYNEQFF	TGTGCCAGCACCAGTCGGCGGGGGTACTACAATGAGCAGTTCTTC
TRBV23-1	TRBJ1-4	once	-	CASSQRDGAGVRGNEKLFF	TGCGCCAGCAGTCAACGGGACGGGGCAGGGGTTCGCGGTAATGAAAAACTGTTTTTT
TRBV7-9	TRBJ2-5	once	-	CASSQVYQETQYF	TGTGCCAGCAGCCAGGTTTATCAAGAGACCCAGTACTTC
TRBV3-1/TRBV3-2	TRBJ2-7	-	TRBD1	CASSLPGQSYEQYF	TGTGCCAGCAGCCTTCCGGGACAGAGCTACGAGCAGTACTTC
TRBV3-1/TRBV3-2	TRBJ1-4	once	TRBD1	CASSRRQGPNEKLFF	TGTGCCAGCAGCCGCCGACAGGGCCCCAATGAAAAACTGTTTTTT
TRBV3-1/TRBV3-2	TRBJ2-4	-	-	CASSQAGTALAKNIQYF	TGTGCCAGCAGCCAAGCCGGGACTGCACTAGCCAAAAACATTCAGTACTTC
TRBV13	TRBJ1-1	once	-	CASSLGGRDTEAFF	TGTGCCAGCAGCCTAGGGGGTCGGGACACTGAAGCTTTCTTT
TRBV12-3/TRBV12-4	TRBJ2-2	-	-	CASSPGAGELFF	TGTGCCAGCAGCCCAGGGGCCGGGGAGCTGTTTTTT
TRBV2	TRBJ2-7	-	-	CATLVTDRTKQYF	TGTGCCACCTTAGTCACAGACCGCACCAAGCAGTACTTC
TRBV19	TRBJ2-3	-	-	CASSTPGSALSDTQYF	TGTGCCAGTAGTACCCCCGGTAGCGCCTTGTCAGATACGCAGTATTTT
TRBV19	TRBJ2-3	-	-	CASNQGITDTQYF	TGTGCCAGTAATCAGGGGATTACAGATACGCAGTATTTT
TRBV24-1	TRBJ2-3	-	TRBD2	CATRTSGGKDTQYF	TGTGCCACCAGGACTAGCGGGGGGAAGGATACGCAGTATTTT
TRBV7-9	TRBJ2-1	-	-	CASSSGNNEQFF	TGTGCCAGCAGCTCCGGGAACAATGAGCAGTTCTTC
TRBV6-5	TRBJ1-1	-	-	CATKSPATEAFF	TGTGCCACCAAAAGCCCTGCCACTGAAGCTTTCTTT
TRBV6-5	TRBJ1-2	-	TRBD1	CASKDRGGYTF	TGTGCCAGCAAGGACAGGGGGGGCTACACCTTC
TRBV2	TRBJ2-3	-	TRBD2	CASRERGGTDTQYF	TGTGCCAGCAGGGAGCGGGGAGGTACAGATACGCAGTATTTT
TRBV3-1/TRBV3-2	TRBJ2-3	-	TRBD2	CASSQEGLAVPDTQYF	TGTGCCAGCAGCCAAGAAGGACTAGCTGTCCCAGATACGCAGTATTTT
TRBV24-1	TRBJ2-3	once	TRBD2	CATSDPPTAGSDTQYF	TGTGCCACCAGTGATCCCCCCACAGCGGGGAGTGATACGCAGTATTTT
TRBV6-5	TRBJ2-3	once	TRBD2	CASRLGLNTDTQYF	TGTGCCAGCAGACTGGGACTAAACACAGATACGCAGTATTTT
TRBV5-1	TRBJ1-5	-	-	CASSLYLDQPQHF	TGCGCCAGCAGCTTGTATTTAGATCAGCCCCAGCATTTT
TRBV6-5	TRBJ1-1	-	-	CASSPRLTGHTEAFF	TGTGCCAGCAGTCCCCGGTTGACAGGACACACTGAAGCTTTCTTT